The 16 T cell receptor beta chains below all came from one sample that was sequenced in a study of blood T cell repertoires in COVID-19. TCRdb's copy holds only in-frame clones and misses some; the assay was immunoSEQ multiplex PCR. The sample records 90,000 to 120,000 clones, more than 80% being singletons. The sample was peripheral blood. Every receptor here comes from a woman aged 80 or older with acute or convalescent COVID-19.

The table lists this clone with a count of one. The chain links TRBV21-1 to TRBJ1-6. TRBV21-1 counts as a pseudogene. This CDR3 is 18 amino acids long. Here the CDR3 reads CASSKKRASREENSPLHF. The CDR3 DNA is TGTGCCAGCAGCAAAAAGAGGGCGTCCAGGGAGGAAAATTCACCCCTCCACTTT.

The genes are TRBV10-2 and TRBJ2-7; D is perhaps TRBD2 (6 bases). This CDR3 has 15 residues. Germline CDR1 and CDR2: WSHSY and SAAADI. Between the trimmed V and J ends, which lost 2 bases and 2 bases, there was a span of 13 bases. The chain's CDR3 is CASSEPGVRTYEQYF. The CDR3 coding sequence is TGCGCCAGCAGTGAGCCGGGGGTCCGTACCTACGAGCAGTACTTC.

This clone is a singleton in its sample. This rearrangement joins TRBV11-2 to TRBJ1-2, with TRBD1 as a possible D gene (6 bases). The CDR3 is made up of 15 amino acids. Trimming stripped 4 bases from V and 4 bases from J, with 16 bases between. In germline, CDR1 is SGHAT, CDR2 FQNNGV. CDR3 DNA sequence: TGTGCCAGCAGCTCTACAGGGCCGGTACCCTATGGCTACACCTTC. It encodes CASSSTGPVPYGYTF.

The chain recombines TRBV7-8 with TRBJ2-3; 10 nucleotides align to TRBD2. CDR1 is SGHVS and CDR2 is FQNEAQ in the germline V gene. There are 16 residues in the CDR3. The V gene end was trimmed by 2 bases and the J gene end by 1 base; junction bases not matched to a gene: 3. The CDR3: CASSLLAGVRTDTQYF. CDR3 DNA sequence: TGTGCCAGCAGCTTACTAGCGGGGGTGCGCACAGATACGCAGTATTTT.

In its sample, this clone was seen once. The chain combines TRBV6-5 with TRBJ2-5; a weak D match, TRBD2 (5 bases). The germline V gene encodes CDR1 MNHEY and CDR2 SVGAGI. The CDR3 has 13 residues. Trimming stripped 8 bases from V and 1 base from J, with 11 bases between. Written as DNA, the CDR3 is TGTGCCAGCGTCGGAGGCCCCCAAGAGACCCAGTACTTC. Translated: CASVGGPQETQYF.

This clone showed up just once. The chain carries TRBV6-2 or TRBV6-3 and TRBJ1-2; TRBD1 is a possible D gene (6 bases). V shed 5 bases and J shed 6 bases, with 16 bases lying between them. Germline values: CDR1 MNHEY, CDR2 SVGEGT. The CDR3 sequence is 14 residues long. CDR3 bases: TGTGCCAGCAGTACTCCAGGGACATGGGATGGCTACACCTTC. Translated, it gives CASSTPGTWDGYTF.

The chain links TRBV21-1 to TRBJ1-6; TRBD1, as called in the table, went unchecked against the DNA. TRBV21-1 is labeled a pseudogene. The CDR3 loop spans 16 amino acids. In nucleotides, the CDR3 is TGTGCCAGCAGCAGCGACCGGGACAGTTATAATTCACCCCTCCACTTT. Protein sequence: CASSSDRDSYNSPLHF.

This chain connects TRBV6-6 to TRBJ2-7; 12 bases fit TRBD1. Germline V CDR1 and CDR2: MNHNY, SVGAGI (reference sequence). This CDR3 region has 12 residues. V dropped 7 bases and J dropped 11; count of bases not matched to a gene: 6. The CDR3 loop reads CASTQGTGGEYF. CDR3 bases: TGTGCCAGCACCCAAGGGACAGGGGGCGAGTACTTC.

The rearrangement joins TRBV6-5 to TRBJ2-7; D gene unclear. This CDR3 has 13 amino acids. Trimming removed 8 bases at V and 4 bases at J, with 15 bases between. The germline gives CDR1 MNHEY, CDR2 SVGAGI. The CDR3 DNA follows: TGTGCCAGCTCCCCGGGTTTTGTGTACGAGCAGTACTTC. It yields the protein CASSPGFVYEQYF.

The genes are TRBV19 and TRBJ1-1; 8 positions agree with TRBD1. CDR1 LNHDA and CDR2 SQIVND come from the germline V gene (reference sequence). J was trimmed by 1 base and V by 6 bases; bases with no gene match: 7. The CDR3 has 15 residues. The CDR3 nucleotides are TGTGCCAGTAGACCACAGGGGGGGGAGAACACTGAAGCTTTCTTT. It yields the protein CASRPQGGENTEAFF.

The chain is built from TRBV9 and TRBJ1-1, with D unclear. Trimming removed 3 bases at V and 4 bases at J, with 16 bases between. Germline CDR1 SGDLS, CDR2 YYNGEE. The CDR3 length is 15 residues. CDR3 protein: CASSANPGILTEAFF. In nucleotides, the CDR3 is TGTGCCAGCAGCGCAAATCCCGGGATTCTCACTGAAGCTTTCTTT.

The CDR3: CASSFSYRNYNEQFF. The CDR3 bases are TGCGCCAGCAGCTTCTCGTACAGAAACTACAATGAGCAGTTCTTC. J is TRBJ2-1 and V is TRBV5-1, with unresolved D. There are 15 residues in the CDR3. CDR1 and CDR2 from the germline V gene are SGHRS and YFSETQ. Trimming cost V 2 bases and J 3 bases, with 12 bases left between them.

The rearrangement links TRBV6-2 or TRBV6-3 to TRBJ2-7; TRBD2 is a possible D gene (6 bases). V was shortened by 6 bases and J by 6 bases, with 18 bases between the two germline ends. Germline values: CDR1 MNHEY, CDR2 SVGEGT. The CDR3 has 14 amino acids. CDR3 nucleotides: TGTGCCAGCAGCCAGGGACTTAGACGGGGCGAGCAGTACTTC. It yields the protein CASSQGLRRGEQYF.

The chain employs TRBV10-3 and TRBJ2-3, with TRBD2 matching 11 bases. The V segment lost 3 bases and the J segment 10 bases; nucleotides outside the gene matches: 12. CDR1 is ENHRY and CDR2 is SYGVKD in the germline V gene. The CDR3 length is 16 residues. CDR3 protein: CAISDGGLTSGVAQYF. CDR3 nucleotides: TGTGCCATCAGTGATGGGGGCCTGACTAGCGGGGTAGCGCAGTATTTT.

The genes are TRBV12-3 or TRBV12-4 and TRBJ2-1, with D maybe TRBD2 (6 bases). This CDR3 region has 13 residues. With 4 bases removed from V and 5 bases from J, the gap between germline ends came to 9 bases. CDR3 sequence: CASSYGGNNEQFF. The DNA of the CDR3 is TGTGCCAGCAGTTATGGGGGGAACAATGAGCAGTTCTTC.

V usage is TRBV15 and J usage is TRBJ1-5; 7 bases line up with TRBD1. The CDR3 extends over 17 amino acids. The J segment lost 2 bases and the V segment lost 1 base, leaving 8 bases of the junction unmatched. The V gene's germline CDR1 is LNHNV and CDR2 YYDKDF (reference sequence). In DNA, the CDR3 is TGTGCCACCAGCAGAGCCTCAGGGGGAAGTGGCAATCAGCCCCAGCATTTT. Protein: CATSRASGGSGNQPQHF. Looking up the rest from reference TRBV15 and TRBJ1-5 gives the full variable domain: DAMVIQNPRYQVTQFGKPVTLSCSQTLNHNVMYWYQQKSSQAPKLLFHYYDKDFNNEADTPDNFQSRRPNTSFCFLDIRSPGLGDTAMYLCATSRASGGSGNQPQHFGDGTRLSIL.